Reported below is one T cell receptor beta chain. What it recognizes is unknown. This sample was taken from a study of neurological immune-mediated disorders. Germline V gives CDR1 KGHSH, CDR2 LQKENI. V was cut by 6 bases and J by 3 bases, with 12 bases left in between. This CDR3 has 13 amino acids. Study-level results: The absence of shared CDR3 amino acid sequences among expanded clones across subjects suggests private repertoires in all groups.

The cDNA was synthesized by means of template-switch 5'RACE, which was carried out with 10-nucleotide random UMIs. MiXCR, applied by TCRdb to the 5' RACE reads, yields one record per CDR3 protein. The sample shows roughly 50,000 distinct CDR3 sequences, over 9% of them seen only once. The unsorted libraries were generated from a total of 2 million PBMCs, which had been stored in RNAlater at -80 C. The sequencing sample was made of PBMCs. The chain is built from TRBV18 and TRBJ2-7, with a weak D call TRBD1 (6 bases). The sequence was collected from a man between 70 and 80 years old with HTLV-1-associated myelopathy (HAM/TSP). CDR3 nucleotide sequence: TGTGCCAGCTCGCCCCAACAGGGCTACGAGCAGTACTTC. It is translated as CASSPQQGYEQYF.